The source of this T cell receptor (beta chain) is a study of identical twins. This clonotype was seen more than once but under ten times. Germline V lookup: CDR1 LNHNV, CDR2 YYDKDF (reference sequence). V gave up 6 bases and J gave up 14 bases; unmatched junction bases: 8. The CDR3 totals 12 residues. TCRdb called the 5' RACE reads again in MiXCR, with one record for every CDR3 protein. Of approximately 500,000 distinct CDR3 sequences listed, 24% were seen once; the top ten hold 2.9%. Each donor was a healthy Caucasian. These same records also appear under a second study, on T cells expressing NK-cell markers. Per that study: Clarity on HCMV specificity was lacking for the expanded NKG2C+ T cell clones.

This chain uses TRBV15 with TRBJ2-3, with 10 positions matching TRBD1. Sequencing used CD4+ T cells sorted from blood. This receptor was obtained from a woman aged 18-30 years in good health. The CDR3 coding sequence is TGTGCCACCAGAGGGGGTGGGACAGGGGTGTATTTT. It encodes CATRGGGTGVYF. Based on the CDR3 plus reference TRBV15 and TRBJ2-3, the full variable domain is DAMVIQNPRYQVTQFGKPVTLSCSQTLNHNVMYWYQQKSSQAPKLLFHYYDKDFNNEADTPDNFQSRRPNTSFCFLDIRSPGLGDTAMYLCATRGGGTGVYFGPGTRLTVL.